This TCR beta chain was observed in a study of T cell repertoires in cytomegalovirus infection. Study summary: Public TCR beta signatures indicated both CMV infection and matching HLA type.

As concerns this clonotype: Its specificity is unknown.

There are 13 residues in the CDR3. V was pared by 2 bases and J by 9 bases, with 11 bases between. Germline CDR1 and CDR2: LNHDA and SQIVND (reference sequence). Study-level points and caveats: Based on cumulative public TCR beta family frequency, carriers of CMV plus the relevant HLA were identified. The ex vivo response was dominated by HLA-C-restricted CMV-specific TCR beta clonotypes.

Each CDR3 protein is one row after TCRdb ran MiXCR on the reads. Among about 320,000 distinct CDR3 sequences listed, around a tenth were seen once. This sequence joins TRBV19 and TRBJ2-1, with a tentative D call TRBD1 (5 bases). The specimen sequenced was PBMCs. The TCR originated in a human donor in good health (CMV status not recorded). Some clones in this sample may be carry-over from other donors' samples. CDR3 residues: CASSILGDSEQFF. CDR3 bases: TGTGCCAGTAGTATACTTGGCGACAGTGAGCAGTTCTTC.